The clone carrying this T cell receptor beta chain was counted ten times or more. V lost 8 bases, J lost 2 bases, and 15 bases lay in between. The germline V gene encodes CDR1 ENHRY and CDR2 SYGVKD. CDR3 length equals 14 residues. This sample is drawn from a study of CD8 T cells in ankylosing spondylitis. Making use of molecular barcodes, quantitative 5'-RACE generated TCR beta libraries. TCRdb re-called the 5' RACE reads through MiXCR, storing one row per CDR3 protein. The sample shows some 220,000 distinct CDR3 sequences, roughly 8.2% of them seen only once. The genes are TRBV10-3 and TRBJ2-5; D ambiguous. The material sequenced was blood, either unsorted or a sorted T cell fraction (not recorded which). This TCR came from a female donor with ankylosing spondylitis or in good health (not recorded which). CDR3 region: CAIPNRATQETQYF. The CDR3 DNA follows: TGTGCCATCCCTAATAGGGCTACACAAGAGACCCAGTACTTC.